The entry below describes one T cell receptor beta chain. No antigen is known for it. Germline assignment: CDR1 SGHAT and CDR2 FQNNGV. The ends were cut back, 6 bases at V and 2 bases at J, with 7 bases in the middle. This CDR3 has 12 residues. This sample is part of a study of T cells in Graves' hyperthyroidism and ophthalmopathy. The study, taken as a whole, reports: Ophthalmopathy got predicted by the model a median approximately 6.4 months before its onset. In the blood, most expanded thyroid clonotypes above 0.001 appeared as well. Ophthalmopathy cases were set apart from stable hyperthyroidism by a 13 V-J model.

Using RNA transcripts as the source, TCR beta CDR3 regions were amplified. The HTBI set primed first-round TCR CDR3 RT-PCR. TCRdb processed the multiplex PCR reads anew with MiXCR; each CDR3 protein has one entry. The sample lists 300,000 to 450,000 distinct CDR3 sequences, about 25% occurring once. Sample: blood. The chain carries TRBV11-2 and TRBJ1-1; D is undetermined. The clonotype comes from a man aged 50-60 years with Graves' hyperthyroidism. For the CDR3, the DNA is TGTGCCAGCAGAAAGGGAAACACTGAAGCTTTCTTT. It specifies CASRKGNTEAFF.